The clone carrying this TCR beta chain was seen at least ten times. A modified ARM-PCR protocol with three rounds of nested PCR amplified TCRbeta. TCRdb ran MiXCR on the multiplex PCR reads and lists one entry per CDR3 protein. This table holds around 70,000 distinct CDR3 sequences, 55% to 75% found once. This sample stems from a study of tumor and adjacent non-tumor tissue in lung cancer. The CDR3 runs 17 residues. The germline V and J ends were trimmed by 6 bases and 3 bases, with 23 bases remaining between them. The V gene's germline CDR1 is MNHEY and CDR2 SVGEGT. The template was RNA from unsorted bulk tissue. Between August and November 2014, newly diagnosed, chemotherapy-naive lung cancer patients underwent thoracic surgery in China.

The sequencing sample was made of lung tumor tissue. This sequence originates from a man aged 45-65 years with non-small cell lung cancer. This chain joins TRBV6-2 or TRBV6-3 and TRBJ1-2; D possibly corresponds to TRBD1 (5 bases). CDR3 sequence: CASRTPGGREPDYGYTF. CDR3 coding DNA: TGTGCCAGCAGGACCCCCGGGGGGAGGGAACCCGACTATGGCTACACCTTC.